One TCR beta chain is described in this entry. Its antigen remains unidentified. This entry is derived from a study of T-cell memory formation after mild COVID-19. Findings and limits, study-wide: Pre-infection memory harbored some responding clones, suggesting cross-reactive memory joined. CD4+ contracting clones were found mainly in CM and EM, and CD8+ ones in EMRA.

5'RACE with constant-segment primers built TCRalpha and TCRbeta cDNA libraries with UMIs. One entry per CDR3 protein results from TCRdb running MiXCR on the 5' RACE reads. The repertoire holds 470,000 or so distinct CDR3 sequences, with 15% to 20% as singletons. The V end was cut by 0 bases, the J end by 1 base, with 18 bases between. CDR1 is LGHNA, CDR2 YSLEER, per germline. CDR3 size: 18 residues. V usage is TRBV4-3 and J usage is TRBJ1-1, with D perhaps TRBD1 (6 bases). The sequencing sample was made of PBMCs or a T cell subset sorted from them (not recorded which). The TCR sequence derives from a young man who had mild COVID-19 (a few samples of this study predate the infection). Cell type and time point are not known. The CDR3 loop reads CASSQDGRGFSRNTEAFF. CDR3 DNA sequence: TGCGCCAGCAGCCAAGATGGCAGGGGATTTTCAAGGAACACTGAAGCTTTCTTT.